The 12 T cell receptor beta chains below all came from one sample that was sequenced in a study of identical twins. One entry per CDR3 protein, called by TCRdb with MiXCR from the 5' RACE reads. Here the sample spans about 700,000 distinct CDR3 sequences, less than 7% being singletons. The sequenced material came from naive T cells sorted from blood. These receptors were taken from a man between 18 and 29 years old in good health.

This clonotype was detected many times. The J gene is TRBJ2-7, the V gene TRBV29-1, with 9 bases that match TRBD2. CDR3 size: 13 residues. The V and J ends lost 6 bases and 1 base, in that order; junction bases with no gene match: 4. Germline V gene sequence: CDR1 SQVTM, CDR2 ANQGSEA. CDR3 amino acids: CSVGTSLSYEQYF. DNA for the CDR3: TGCAGCGTGGGGACTAGCTTGTCCTACGAGCAGTACTTC.

This clonotype has at least ten counts. The chain couples TRBV12-3 or TRBV12-4 to TRBJ2-3; D assignment may be TRBD1 or TRBD2 (5 bases each). CDR3 length: 14 amino acids. V lost 7 bases, J lost 0 bases, and 11 bases lay in between. CDR3 in amino acids: CASNRDGSTDTQYF. The DNA for the CDR3 is TGTGCCAGCAACCGGGACGGAAGCACAGATACGCAGTATTTT.

This clonotype was picked up many times. This sequence joins TRBV20-1 and TRBJ2-3; TRBD1 aligns across 7 bases. Looked up from germline, CDR1 is DFQATT and CDR2 is SNEGSKA (reference sequence). The CDR3 is 14 residues long. The J segment lost 6 bases and the V segment lost 0 bases, leaving 6 bases of the junction unmatched. The CDR3 DNA reads TGCAGTGCTAGAGAACAGGGGCGCCCGGATACGCAGTATTTT. Amino acid sequence: CSAREQGRPDTQYF.

The rearrangement links TRBV6-1 to TRBJ1-2, with a weak D call TRBD1 (6 bases). V lost 9 bases, J lost 6 bases, and 23 bases lay in between. From germline, CDR1 is MNHNS and CDR2 SASEGT. CDR3 size: 15 residues. CDR3 nucleotides: TGTGCCAGTTACCGCTCGGACAGCGCTCCACATGGCTACACCTTC. This translates into CASYRSDSAPHGYTF.

The V gene is TRBV2, the J gene TRBJ2-6; D is unresolved. Trimming stripped 4 bases from V and 1 base from J, with 17 bases between. The germline CDR1 and CDR2 sequences are SNHLY and FYNNEI. This CDR3 spans 18 amino acids. Here the CDR3 reads CASSGFMADLSGANVLTF. In nucleotides, the CDR3 is TGTGCCAGCAGTGGGTTTATGGCAGACCTATCTGGGGCCAACGTCCTGACTTTC.

This clonotype was observed at least ten times. The junction departs from the called germline gene at one end, perhaps through a read error. This rearrangement joins TRBV28 to TRBJ2-1; D ambiguous. CDR1 MDHEN and CDR2 SYDVKM come from the germline V gene. The CDR3 sequence is 12 residues long. The CDR3 DNA follows: TGCGCCAGCAGCTTGTCAGACAATGAGCAGTTCTTC. This gives the protein CASSLSDNEQFF.

The sample holds many counts of this clonotype. The rearrangement joins TRBV5-1 to TRBJ2-5; perhaps D is TRBD1 or TRBD2 (5 bases each). V was pared by 7 bases and J by 1 base, with 11 bases between. Germline loops: CDR1 SGHRS, CDR2 YFSETQ. This CDR3 contains 13 residues. The CDR3 sequence: CASSRGGQETQYF. The CDR3 DNA reads TGCGCCAGCTCGAGGGGTGGCCAAGAGACCCAGTACTTC.

This clonotype was seen many times. The genes are TRBV20-1 and TRBJ2-3; D remains ambiguous. The CDR3 totals 12 residues. V lost 3 bases and J 2 bases, leaving 6 bases between the germline ends. Germline V CDR1 and CDR2: DFQATT, SNEGSKA (reference sequence). CDR3 protein: CSASGPTDTQYF. Written as DNA, the CDR3 is TGCAGTGCTAGCGGACCCACAGATACGCAGTATTTT.

This sequence joins TRBV11-2 and TRBJ2-7; D might be TRBD2 (5 bases). V was pared by 1 base and J by 5 bases, with 6 bases between. This CDR3 contains 12 residues. Germline CDR1 is SGHAT and CDR2 is FQNNGV. This CDR3 is CASSLAGNEQYV. The CDR3 nucleotides read TGTGCCAGCAGCTTAGCGGGGAACGAGCAGTACGTC.

This clonotype was observed many times. The V gene is TRBV3-1, the J gene TRBJ1-4; possibly TRBD1 for D (5 bases). In germline, CDR1 is LGHDT, CDR2 YNNKEL (reference sequence). V was shortened by 4 bases and J by 5 bases, with 14 bases between the two germline ends. The CDR3 consists of 15 residues. The CDR3 spells CASSLAAAGNEKLFF. CDR3 nucleotide sequence: TGTGCCAGCAGCCTAGCAGCGGCAGGGAATGAAAAACTGTTTTTT. Full variable domain (rest looked up from reference TRBV3-1 and TRBJ1-4): DTAVSQTPKYLVTQMGNDKSIKCEQNLGHDTMYWYKQDSKKFLKIMFSYNNKELIINETVPNRFSPKSPDKAHLNLHINSLELGDSAVYFCASSLAAAGNEKLFFGSGTQLSVL.

This clonotype has at least ten counts. J is TRBJ2-1 and V is TRBV9; D may be TRBD1 (5 bases). CDR1 is SGDLS and CDR2 is YYNGEE in the germline V gene. V was shortened by 4 bases and J by 2 bases, with 13 bases between the two germline ends. CDR3 length equals 15 residues. CDR3 amino acids: CASSTDSLTYNEQFF. CDR3 in DNA: TGTGCCAGCAGCACAGACAGCCTCACCTACAATGAGCAGTTCTTC.

The V gene is TRBV11-1, the J gene TRBJ1-1, with 7 bases identical to TRBD1. J gave up 0 bases and V 3 bases, and 13 bases lay outside the gene matches. CDR3 length: 18 residues. Germline V gene data show CDR1 as SGHAT and CDR2 as FQDESV (reference sequence). The CDR3, as DNA: TGTGCCAGCAGCTTCCCATCACGACAGGGAAGGATGAACACTGAAGCTTTCTTT. It translates to CASSFPSRQGRMNTEAFF.